A single sample gave rise to the 10 T cell receptor beta chains below, sequenced in a study of blood T cell repertoires in COVID-19. Sequenced by immunoSEQ multiplex PCR; TCRdb stores in-frame clones only, minus some. The sample lists about 40,000 clones, just under 85% seen once, with over 2.5% in the top ten. Sequenced: peripheral blood. The receptor set was obtained from a woman aged 60-75 years with acute or convalescent COVID-19.

This chain uses TRBV5-1 with TRBJ2-3; possible D gene TRBD2, 5 bases. The germline gives CDR1 SGHRS, CDR2 YFSETQ. This CDR3 has 15 amino acids. V lost 0 bases and J lost 3, with 11 bases in between. CDR3 region: CASSLALSETDTQYF. Written as DNA, the CDR3 is TGCGCCAGCAGCTTGGCCCTTAGCGAGACAGATACGCAGTATTTT.

This chain joins TRBV19 and TRBJ2-6; D may be TRBD2 (6 bases). CDR3 length: 19 residues. The V end lost 4 bases, the J end lost 0 bases, and 19 bases lay between the germline ends. Germline CDR1 is LNHDA and CDR2 is SQIVND (reference sequence). CDR3 in DNA: TGTGCCAGTAGTAATTCCGGCGGGGCAGCCGGCTCTGGGGCCAACGTCCTGACTTTC. It encodes CASSNSGGAAGSGANVLTF.

The chain carries TRBV2 and TRBJ2-1; D remains unclear. The CDR3 contains 14 residues. Germline CDR1 SNHLY, CDR2 FYNNEI. Trimming pared 7 bases from V and 5 bases from J, leaving 15 bases between. The CDR3 coding sequence is TGTGCCAGCACCCGAGGATTAGTTAACAATGAGCAGTTCTTC. Translation: CASTRGLVNNEQFF. The full variable domain, rest sourced from reference TRBV2 and TRBJ2-1, is EPEVTQTPSHQVTQMGQEVILRCVPISNHLYFYWYRQILGQKVEFLVSFYNNEISEKSEIFDDQFSVERPDGSNFTLKIRSTKLEDSAMYFCASTRGLVNNEQFFGPGTRLTVL.

The gene calls are TRBV5-4 and TRBJ2-2; the match to TRBD1 covers 9 bases. The trim removed 3 bases at V and 0 bases at J, leaving 3 bases unmatched. This CDR3 is built from 16 residues. Germline lookup yields CDR1 SGHNT and CDR2 YYREEE (reference sequence). This chain's CDR3 is CASSWGTGTNTGELFF. The CDR3 DNA reads as TGTGCCAGCAGCTGGGGGACAGGGACGAACACCGGGGAGCTGTTTTTT.

The chain combines TRBV5-6 with TRBJ2-1; D is perhaps TRBD2 (5 bases). CDR3 length equals 16 residues. The germline gives CDR1 SGHDT, CDR2 YYEEEE. V was shortened by 4 bases and J by 5 bases, with 19 bases between the two germline ends. The chain's CDR3 is CASSRALTSWDNEQFF. The CDR3 DNA is TGTGCCAGCAGCCGGGCCCTAACTAGTTGGGACAATGAGCAGTTCTTC.

This clone was detected only once. The J gene is TRBJ1-1, the V gene TRBV12-3 or TRBV12-4, with 7 bases identical to TRBD1. The CDR3 loop spans 12 amino acids. V shed 6 bases and J 5 bases; nucleotides not matched to a gene: 3. In nucleotides, the CDR3 is TGTGCCAGCAGGTCGACAGGGACTGAAGCTTTCTTT. Translating it yields CASRSTGTEAFF.

This clone occurred once. This chain uses TRBV28 with TRBJ1-5, with TRBD1 matching over 7 bases. This CDR3 is 14 amino acids long. Per germline, CDR1 MDHEN and CDR2 SYDVKM. The junction had 5 bases not matched to a gene; V was cut back by 2 bases and J by 7 bases. DNA of the CDR3: TGTGCCAGCAGTTTAATACAGGGGAGCCAGCCCCAGCATTTT. It yields the protein CASSLIQGSQPQHF.

The chain has TRBV4-1 and TRBJ1-1; TRBD1 aligns across 7 bases. With 4 bases clipped from V and 5 bases from J, the junction kept 7 bases outside the gene matches. CDR3 length: 14 amino acids. Looked up from germline, CDR1 is MGHRA and CDR2 is YSYEKL. CDR3: CASSPGQGGTEAFF. CDR3 bases: TGCGCCAGCAGCCCCGGGCAGGGGGGTACTGAAGCTTTCTTT.

V and J are TRBV11-3 and TRBJ2-2, with D uncertain. This CDR3 is built from 13 residues. V dropped 5 bases and J dropped 1 base, with 5 bases sitting between them. Germline V gives CDR1 SGHNT, CDR2 YENEEA. The CDR3 protein is CASSPGNTGELFF. CDR3 DNA: TGTGCCAGCAGCCCGGGGAACACCGGGGAGCTGTTTTTT.

The chain uses TRBV10-3 and TRBJ2-3, with TRBD1 matching 8 bases. CDR1 and CDR2 from the germline V gene are ENHRY and SYGVKD. The CDR3 length is 14 residues. The trim removed 5 bases at V and 0 bases at J, leaving 1 base unmatched. CDR3 bases: TGTGCCATCAGTCCAGGGGGCAGCACAGATACGCAGTATTTT. Its protein product is CAISPGGSTDTQYF.